This TCR beta chain emerged from a study of blood T cell repertoires in COVID-19 (dated by TCRdb to 2020 to 2021). Broadly, across the study: Samples covering the acute and convalescent phases of COVID-19 were provided by collaborators in the United States, Italy and Spain. The dataset comprised deeply sampled blood TCRbeta repertoires from subjects exposed to, actively infected with, or recovered from COVID-19. Where available, HLA class I and class II types were obtained from metadata supplied by the sample provider rather than from assay-based typing. The repertoires were released in a freely available public database meant as a resource for research on the immune response to SARS-CoV-2. The prospective study material was composed of cDNA or gDNA derived from T cells, B-cell-depleted T cells, or PBMCs. Sample metadata almost always included a de-identified subject ID, COVID-19 status, age in years and sex. Samples were obtained from the ongoing ImmuneRACE study (first 160 participants) and from 1,200 or so subjects provided by 6 global collaborators. Findings and caveats that apply to the study as a whole: Clinical and demographic metadata were provided uncurated, with the amount varying by source and participant.

Based on the germline V gene, the CDR1 and CDR2 sequences are SGHRS and YFSETQ. Inclusive of the bounding cysteine and phenylalanine, the CDR3 is 14 residues long. CDR3 DNA only is kept here, 42 bases in frame from base 1. V trim: 10 bases; J trim: 3 bases; unmatched bases: 8. The collaborating institutions used their own protocols to collect whole blood in K2EDTA tubes. For TCRbeta analysis, collaborators shipped samples in one of three forms: frozen whole blood, isolated PBMCs, or DNA extracted from either of those sample types. With respect to this clone: Its antigen remains undetermined. Base qualities are not at hand, and no much larger clone is one base apart.

The immunoSEQ Assay, a bias-controlled multiplex PCR, was used to amplify TCRbeta CDR3 regions from genomic DNA. Regarding the original processing steps: The number of nucleated cells in each sample was estimated from the amplification of reference gene primers within the assay. Sequence reads were collapsed and filtered to measure the absolute abundance of every unique TCRbeta CDR3 rearrangement. Productive Simpson clonality was computed per sample as the square root of Simpson's diversity index over productive rearrangements. Drawn from immuneACCESS, this table holds only the in-frame rearrangements with V and J called that TCRdb kept. Clones are partly lost; checked studies trace under half to an unresolved V gene and leave the rest unexplained. V and J calls and clone size are those listed in that table; D and trimming were worked out from the DNA. This sample is represented by approximately 210,000 clones; around 90% of them were singletons. 4.4% of the sample goes to the ten largest clones.

This TCR came from a human donor in a cohort sampled during active COVID-19. The sequenced sample consisted of peripheral blood. The chain couples TRBV5-1 to TRBJ2-3; 10 bases in between match TRBD2. The CDR3 region has the sequence CACGTSDMTDTQYF. The DNA reads TGCGCCTGTGGGACTAGCGACATGACAGATACGCAGTATTTT.